This TCR beta chain was observed in a study of beta chain features in type 1 diabetes. Overall study: Over all samples combined, some 110 million sorted cells were examined.

On average, the one heparinised blood draw given by each donor was roughly 100 mL. Staining for CD45RO/CCR7/CD25/CD127/CD95/CD27 allowed sorting of CD4+ naive, central memory, regulatory and stem cell-like memory cells. Germline loops: CDR1 SGHTA, CDR2 FQGNSA. V lost 5 bases, J lost 3 bases, and 4 bases stayed unmatched. The CDR3 is 15 residues long. This clone occurred a few times. Every isolated RNA sample was fully reverse transcribed, so sequencing captured expressed TCRB transcripts. Naive, central memory and regulatory T cell samples produced a mean of about 4 million reads. Sequencing used immunoSEQ multiplex PCR; TCRdb keeps in-frame clones, though not all of them. This sample carries 300,000 to 400,000 clones, roughly 13% of them seen once, and the ten largest clones take more than 0.015%.

The sample consisted of naive CD4+ T cells from blood. The sequence was collected from a man between 18 and 29 years old in good health. The chain recombines TRBV7-2 with TRBJ1-1; 12 positions agree with TRBD1. CDR3: CASSLGQGADTEAFF. In DNA form, the CDR3 reads TGTGCCAGCAGCCTGGGACAGGGGGCGGACACTGAAGCTTTCTTT.